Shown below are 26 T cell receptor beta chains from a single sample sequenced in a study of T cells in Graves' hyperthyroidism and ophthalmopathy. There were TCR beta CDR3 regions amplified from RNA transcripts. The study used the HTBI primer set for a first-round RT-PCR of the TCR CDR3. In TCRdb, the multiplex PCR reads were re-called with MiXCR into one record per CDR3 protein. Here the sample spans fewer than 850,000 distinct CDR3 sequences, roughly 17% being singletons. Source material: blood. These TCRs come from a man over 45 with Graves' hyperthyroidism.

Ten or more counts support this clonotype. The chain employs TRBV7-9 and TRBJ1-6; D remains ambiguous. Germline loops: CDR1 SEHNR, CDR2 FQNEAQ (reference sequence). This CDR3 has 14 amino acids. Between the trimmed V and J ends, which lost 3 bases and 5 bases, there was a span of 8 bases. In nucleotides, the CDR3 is TGTGCCAGCAGCTTCGGGAGAGATAATTCACCCCTCCACTTT. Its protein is CASSFGRDNSPLHF.

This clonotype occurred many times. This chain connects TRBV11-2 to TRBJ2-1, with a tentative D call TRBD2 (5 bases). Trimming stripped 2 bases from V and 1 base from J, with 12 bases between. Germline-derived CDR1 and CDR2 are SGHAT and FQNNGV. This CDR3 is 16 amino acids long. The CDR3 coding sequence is TGTGCCAGCAGCTTATCTGCGGGCACGTCCTACAATGAGCAGTTCTTC. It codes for CASSLSAGTSYNEQFF.

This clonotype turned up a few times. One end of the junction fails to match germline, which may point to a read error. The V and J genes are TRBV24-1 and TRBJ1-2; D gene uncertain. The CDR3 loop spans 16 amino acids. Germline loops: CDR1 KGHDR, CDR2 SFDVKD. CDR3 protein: CAASGSREPSIYGYTF. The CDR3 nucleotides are TGTGCCGCCAGTGGTTCCAGAGAGCCCTCCATCTATGGCTACACCTTC.

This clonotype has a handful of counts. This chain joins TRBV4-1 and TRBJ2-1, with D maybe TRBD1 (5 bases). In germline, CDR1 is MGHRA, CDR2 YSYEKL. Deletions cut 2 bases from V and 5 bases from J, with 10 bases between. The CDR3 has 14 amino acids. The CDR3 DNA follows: TGCGCCAGCAGCCAACTGTCGACAGACAATGAGCAGTTCTTC. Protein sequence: CASSQLSTDNEQFF.

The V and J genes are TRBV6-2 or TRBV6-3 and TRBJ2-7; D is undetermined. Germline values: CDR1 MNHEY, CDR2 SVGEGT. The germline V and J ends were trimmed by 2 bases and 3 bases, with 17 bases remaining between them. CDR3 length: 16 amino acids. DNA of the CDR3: TGTGCCAGCAGTTACCTGAGGACGGCCACCGACTACGAGCAGTACTTC. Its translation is CASSYLRTATDYEQYF.

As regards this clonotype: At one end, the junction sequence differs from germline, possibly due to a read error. The DNA of the CDR3 is TGCGCCAGCAACCAAGATGCCGCCCTGTTGAACACTGAAGCTTTCTTT. The encoded protein is CASNQDAALLNTEAFF. V is TRBV4-1 and J is TRBJ1-1; D unresolved. CDR1 and CDR2 from the germline V gene are MGHRA and YSYEKL. CDR3 length equals 16 residues.

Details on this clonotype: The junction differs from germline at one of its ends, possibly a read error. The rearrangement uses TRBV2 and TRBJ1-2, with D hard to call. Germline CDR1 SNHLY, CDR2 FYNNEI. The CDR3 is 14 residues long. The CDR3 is CDSKDGWVRGGYTF. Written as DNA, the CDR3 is TGTGACAGCAAAGACGGCTGGGTTCGAGGTGGCTACACCTTC.

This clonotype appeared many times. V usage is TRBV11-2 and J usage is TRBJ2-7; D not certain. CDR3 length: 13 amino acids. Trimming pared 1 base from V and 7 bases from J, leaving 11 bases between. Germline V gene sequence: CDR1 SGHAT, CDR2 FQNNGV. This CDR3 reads CASSLATLREQYF. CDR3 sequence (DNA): TGTGCCAGCAGCTTAGCGACCTTGCGGGAGCAGTACTTC. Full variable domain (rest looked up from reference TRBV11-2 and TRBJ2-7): EAGVAQSPRYKIIEKRQSVAFWCNPISGHATLYWYQQILGQGPKLLIQFQNNGVVDDSQLPKDRFSAERLKGVDSTLKIQPAKLEDSAVYLCASSLATLREQYFGPGTRLTVT.

CDR3 coding DNA: TGTGCCAGCATGAGGGCAGGGCAGAGCGGCGAGCAGTTCTTC. The encoded protein is CASMRAGQSGEQFF. The V call is TRBV6-2 or TRBV6-3, the J call TRBJ2-1; D might be TRBD1 or TRBD2, each matching 5 bases. This CDR3 comprises 14 residues. Deletions cut 7 bases from V and 10 bases from J, with 20 bases between. Looked up from germline, CDR1 is MNHEY and CDR2 is SVGEGT.

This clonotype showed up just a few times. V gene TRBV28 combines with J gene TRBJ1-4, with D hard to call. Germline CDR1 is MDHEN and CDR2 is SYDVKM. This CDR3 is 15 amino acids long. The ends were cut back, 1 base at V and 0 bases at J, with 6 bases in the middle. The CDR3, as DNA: TGTGCCAGCAGTTTATCAGGAACAACTAATGAAAAACTGTTTTTT. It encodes CASSLSGTTNEKLFF.

The CDR3 spells CASSQASVREKLFF. CDR3 bases: TGTGCCAGCAGCCAAGCATCGGTGCGAGAAAAACTGTTTTTT. The V call is TRBV3-1, the J call TRBJ1-4, with D unclear. Germline V gene sequence: CDR1 LGHDT, CDR2 YNNKEL (reference sequence). Deletions cut 1 base from V and 8 bases from J, with 11 bases between. The CDR3 has 14 amino acids. Together with reference TRBV3-1 and TRBJ1-4, the CDR3 gives the full variable domain: DTAVSQTPKYLVTQMGNDKSIKCEQNLGHDTMYWYKQDSKKFLKIMFSYNNKELIINETVPNRFSPKSPDKAHLNLHINSLELGDSAVYFCASSQASVREKLFFGSGTQLSVL.

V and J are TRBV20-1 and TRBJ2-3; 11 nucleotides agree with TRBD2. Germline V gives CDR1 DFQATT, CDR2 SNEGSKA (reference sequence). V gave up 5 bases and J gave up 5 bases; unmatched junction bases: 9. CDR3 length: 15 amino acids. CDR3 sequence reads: CSAQSTSGRLDTQYF. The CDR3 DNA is TGCAGTGCTCAGTCCACTAGCGGGAGATTAGATACGCAGTATTTT.

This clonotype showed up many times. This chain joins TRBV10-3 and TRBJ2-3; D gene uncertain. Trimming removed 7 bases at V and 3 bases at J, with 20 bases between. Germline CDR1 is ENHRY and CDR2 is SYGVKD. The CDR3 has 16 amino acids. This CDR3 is CAITPMSSGETDTQYF. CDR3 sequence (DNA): TGTGCCATCACCCCGATGAGCTCCGGAGAGACAGATACGCAGTATTTT.

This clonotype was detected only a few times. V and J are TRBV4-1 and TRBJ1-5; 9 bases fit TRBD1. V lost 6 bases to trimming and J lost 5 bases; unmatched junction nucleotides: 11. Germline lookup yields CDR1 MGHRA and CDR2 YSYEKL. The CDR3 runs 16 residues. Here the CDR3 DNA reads TGCGCCAGCAGTCCGACAGGGGGAAGCGTAGATCAGCCCCAGCATTTT. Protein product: CASSPTGGSVDQPQHF.

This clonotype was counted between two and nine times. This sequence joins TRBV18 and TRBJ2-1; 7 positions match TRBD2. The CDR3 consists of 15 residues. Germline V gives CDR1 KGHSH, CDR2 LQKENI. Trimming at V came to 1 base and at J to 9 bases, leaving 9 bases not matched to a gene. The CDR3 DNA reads TGTGCCAGCTCACCACAGACTAGCAAGGTTGGTGAGCAGTTCTTC. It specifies CASSPQTSKVGEQFF. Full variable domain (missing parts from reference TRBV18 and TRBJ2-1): NAGVMQNPRHLVRRRGQEARLRCSPMKGHSHVYWYRQLPEEGLKFMVYLQKENIIDESGMPKERFSAEFPKEGPSILRIQQVVRGDSAAYFCASSPQTSKVGEQFFGPGTRLTVL.

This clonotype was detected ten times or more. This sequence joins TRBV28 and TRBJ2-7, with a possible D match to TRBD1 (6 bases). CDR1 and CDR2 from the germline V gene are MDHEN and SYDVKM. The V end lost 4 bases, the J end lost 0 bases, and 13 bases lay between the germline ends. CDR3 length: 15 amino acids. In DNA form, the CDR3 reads TGTGCCAGCAGTTCCTACAGGGATTCCTCCTACGAGCAGTACTTC. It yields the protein CASSSYRDSSYEQYF. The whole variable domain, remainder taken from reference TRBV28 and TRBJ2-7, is DVKVTQSSRYLVKRTGEKVFLECVQDMDHENMFWYRQDPGLGLRLIYFSYDVKMKEKGDIPEGYSVSREKKERFSLILESASTNQTSMYLCASSSYRDSSYEQYFGPGTRLTVT.

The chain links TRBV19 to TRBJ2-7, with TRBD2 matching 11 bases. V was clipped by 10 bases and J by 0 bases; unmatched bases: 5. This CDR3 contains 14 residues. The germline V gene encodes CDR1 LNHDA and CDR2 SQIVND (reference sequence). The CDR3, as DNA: TGTGCCACCCGAACTAGCGGGAGCTCCTACGAGCAGTACTTC. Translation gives CATRTSGSSYEQYF.

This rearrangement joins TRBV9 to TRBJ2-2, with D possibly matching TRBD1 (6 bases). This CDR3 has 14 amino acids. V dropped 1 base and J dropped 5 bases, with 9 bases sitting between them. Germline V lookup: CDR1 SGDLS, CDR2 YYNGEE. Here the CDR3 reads CASSVRGGTGELFF. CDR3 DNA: TGTGCCAGCAGCGTAAGAGGGGGAACCGGGGAGCTGTTTTTT.

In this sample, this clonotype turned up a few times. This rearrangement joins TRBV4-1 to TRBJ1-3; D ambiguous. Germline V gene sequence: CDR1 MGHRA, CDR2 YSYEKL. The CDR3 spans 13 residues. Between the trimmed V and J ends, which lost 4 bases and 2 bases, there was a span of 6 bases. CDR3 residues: CASSRGAGNTIYF. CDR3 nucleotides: TGCGCCAGCAGCCGGGGAGCTGGAAACACCATATATTTT.

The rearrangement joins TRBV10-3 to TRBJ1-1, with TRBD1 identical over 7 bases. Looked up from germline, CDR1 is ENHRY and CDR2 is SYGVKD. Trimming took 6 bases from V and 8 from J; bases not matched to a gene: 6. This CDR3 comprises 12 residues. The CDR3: CAIRDRTAEAFF. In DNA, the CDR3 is TGTGCCATCAGGGACAGGACCGCAGAAGCTTTCTTT.

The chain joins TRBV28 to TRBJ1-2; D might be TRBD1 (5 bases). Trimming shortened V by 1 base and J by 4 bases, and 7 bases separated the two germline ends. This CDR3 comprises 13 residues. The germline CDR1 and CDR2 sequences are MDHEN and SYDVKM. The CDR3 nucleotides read TGTGCCAGCAGTTTATCAGGGATCTATGGCTACACCTTC. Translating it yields CASSLSGIYGYTF.

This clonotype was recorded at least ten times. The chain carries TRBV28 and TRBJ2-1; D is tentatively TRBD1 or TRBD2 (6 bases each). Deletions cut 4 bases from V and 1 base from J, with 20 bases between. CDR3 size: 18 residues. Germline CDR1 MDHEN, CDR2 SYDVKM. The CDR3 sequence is CASSSGAISGLSYNEQFF. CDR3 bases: TGTGCCAGCAGTTCGGGGGCCATCTCAGGCCTTTCCTACAATGAGCAGTTCTTC.

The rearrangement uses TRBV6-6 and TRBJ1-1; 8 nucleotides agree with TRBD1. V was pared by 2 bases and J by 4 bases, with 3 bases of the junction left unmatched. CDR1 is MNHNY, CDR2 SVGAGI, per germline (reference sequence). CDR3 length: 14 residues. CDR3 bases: TGTGCCAGCAGTTACGAACAGGGGGGCACTGAAGCTTTCTTT. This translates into CASSYEQGGTEAFF.

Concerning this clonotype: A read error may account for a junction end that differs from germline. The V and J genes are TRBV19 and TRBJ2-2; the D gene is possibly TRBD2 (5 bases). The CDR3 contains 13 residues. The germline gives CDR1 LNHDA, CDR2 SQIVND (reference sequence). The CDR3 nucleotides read TGCGCCAGTAAGGAGGCGAACACCGGGGAGCTGTTTTTT. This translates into CASKEANTGELFF.

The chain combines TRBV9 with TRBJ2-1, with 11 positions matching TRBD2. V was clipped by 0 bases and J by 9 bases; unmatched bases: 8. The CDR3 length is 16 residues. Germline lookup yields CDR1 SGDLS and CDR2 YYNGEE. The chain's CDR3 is CASSVVDSGRASEQFF. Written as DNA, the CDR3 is TGTGCCAGCAGCGTAGTGGATAGCGGGAGGGCTAGTGAGCAGTTCTTC.

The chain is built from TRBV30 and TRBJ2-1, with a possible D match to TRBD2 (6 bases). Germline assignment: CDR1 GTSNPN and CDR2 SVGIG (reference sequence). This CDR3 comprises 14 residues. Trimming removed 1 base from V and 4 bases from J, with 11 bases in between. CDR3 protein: CAWSGVAAYNEQFF. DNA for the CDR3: TGTGCCTGGAGTGGAGTAGCGGCTTACAATGAGCAGTTCTTC.